What follows is one T cell receptor beta chain and its context. The CDR3 extends over 16 amino acids. The junction had 6 bases not matched to a gene; V was cut back by 2 bases and J by 2 bases. From germline, CDR1 is SGHVS and CDR2 FQNEAQ. Authors' processing steps: Nucleated cell counts were estimated from reference gene primer amplification. The repertoire was sequenced with immunoSEQ multiplex PCR; TCRdb's copy has only in-frame clones and lacks some. That table is the source of V, J and clone size, and D and trimming were worked out from the DNA. Of approximately 190,000 clones listed, over 75% are singletons. These data come from a study of blood T cell repertoires in COVID-19. Looking at the study overall: Samples representing acute and convalescent COVID-19 were sourced from the United States, Italy and Spain. T cells, B-cell-depleted T cells, or PBMCs provided the cDNA or gDNA that served as material.

V is TRBV7-8 and J is TRBJ2-3, with 8 bases matching TRBD1. The clonotype was recovered from a woman between 35 and 50 years old who had recovered from COVID-19. The source material was peripheral blood. Here the CDR3 reads CASSLLPGQDTDTQYF. The CDR3 DNA follows: TGTGCCAGCAGCTTACTTCCGGGACAGGACACAGATACGCAGTATTTT.